This record looks at one TCR beta chain sequence and its context. The antigen is undetermined. UMIs with a 6-nucleotide sample barcode were added by template switching. TCRdb reprocessed the 5' RACE reads and keeps a single row for each CDR3 protein, giving no DNA. Seen in this sample are about 170,000 distinct CDR3 sequences; the ten most common clones hold approximately 2.5%. The sample belongs to a study of monozygotic twins with inflammatory bowel disease. Germline CDR1 is MNHEY and CDR2 is SMNVEV (reference sequence). This CDR3 has 15 amino acids. Study-wide findings and caveats: What may have added variability to patient repertoires is that immunosuppressive treatments differed. Distinct T cell subtypes could not be told apart.

The authors isolated total RNA from whole blood without sorting T cells. This sequence was found in a human donor with ulcerative colitis or Crohn's disease, or a healthy co-twin of an affected twin (not recorded which). Sequencing used blood. The J gene is TRBJ1-5, the V gene TRBV27; lacking DNA, the TRBD1 call made by TCRdb goes unchecked. The CDR3 sequence is CASSLSPGANQPQHF.